Described below is a single T cell receptor (beta chain) sequence and its context. Its antigen is not identified. V gave up 3 bases and J gave up 4 bases, with 13 bases separating them. Germline V gives CDR1 LNHDA, CDR2 SQIVND (reference sequence). This CDR3 contains 14 residues. Clones were read by immunoSEQ multiplex PCR, and TCRdb kept only the in-frame ones, dropping some. Among 100,000 to 150,000 clones, roughly 88% were seen once, and the ten largest hold roughly 7.4%. The data were obtained in a study of T cell responses to AZD1222 COVID-19 vaccine. Overall study results and limits: Increases in Spike-specific TCR breadth and depth were seen after two AZD1222 doses. Dominant CD4 TCR responses targeted spike regions 160-218 and 743-854.

The TCR originated in an adult in good health. Material: peripheral blood, obtained on day 0 of AZD1222 vaccination. V gene TRBV19 combines with J gene TRBJ2-7, with a tentative D call TRBD2 (5 bases). CDR3 bases: TGTGCCAGTAGTATCTACACGGGATCGTACGAGCAGTACTTC. The encoded protein is CASSIYTGSYEQYF.